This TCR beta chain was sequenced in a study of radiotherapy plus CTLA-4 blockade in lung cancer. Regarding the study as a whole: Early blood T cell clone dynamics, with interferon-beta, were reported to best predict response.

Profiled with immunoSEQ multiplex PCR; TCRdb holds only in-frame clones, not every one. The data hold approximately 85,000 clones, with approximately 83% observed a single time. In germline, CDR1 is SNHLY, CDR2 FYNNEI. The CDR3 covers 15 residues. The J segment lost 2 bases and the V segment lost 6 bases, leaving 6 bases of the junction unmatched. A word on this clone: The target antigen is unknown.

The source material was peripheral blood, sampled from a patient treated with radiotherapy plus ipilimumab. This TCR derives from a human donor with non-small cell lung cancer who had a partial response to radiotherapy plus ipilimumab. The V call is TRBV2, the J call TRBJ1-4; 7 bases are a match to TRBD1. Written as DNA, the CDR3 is TGTGCCAGCAGCGAGGGGGCGCTGACTAATGAAAAACTGTTTTTT. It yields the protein CASSEGALTNEKLFF.